This paragraph covers one TCR beta chain sequence. Its matching antigen is unknown. Trimming stripped 3 bases from V and 4 bases from J, with 9 bases between. CDR1 and CDR2 (germline): SEHNR, FQNEAQ (reference sequence). The CDR3 sequence is 13 residues long. These data belong to a study of OX40 agonist ivuxolimab in advanced cancers. Across the study: Eligibility admitted prior anti-PD-1, anti-PD-L1 or anti-CTLA-4 therapy; roughly 40% had some. Partial responses occurred in Three dose-escalation patients, one with hepatocellular carcinoma and two with cutaneous melanoma. Study conclusions and caveats: Expanded clones belonging to CD8+ T cells outnumbered, on average, those of CD4+. At 0.1 to 3.0 mg/kg and by week 6, clonal expansion occurred in CD4+ and CD8+ blood T cells.

Sequenced by immunoSEQ multiplex PCR; TCRdb stores in-frame clones only, minus some. The table includes approximately 68,000 clones, around 91% detected once. The specimen was CD4+ or CD8+ T cells sorted from blood, collected in a trial of the OX40 agonist ivuxolimab. The chain has TRBV7-9 and TRBJ1-1; a weak D match, TRBD1 (5 bases). This receptor was taken from an adult with an advanced solid tumor such as melanoma, head and neck, liver or kidney cancer. The CDR3 nucleotides are TGTGCCAGCAGCTTCTCAGGGAGCACTGAAGCTTTCTTT. It translates to CASSFSGSTEAFF.